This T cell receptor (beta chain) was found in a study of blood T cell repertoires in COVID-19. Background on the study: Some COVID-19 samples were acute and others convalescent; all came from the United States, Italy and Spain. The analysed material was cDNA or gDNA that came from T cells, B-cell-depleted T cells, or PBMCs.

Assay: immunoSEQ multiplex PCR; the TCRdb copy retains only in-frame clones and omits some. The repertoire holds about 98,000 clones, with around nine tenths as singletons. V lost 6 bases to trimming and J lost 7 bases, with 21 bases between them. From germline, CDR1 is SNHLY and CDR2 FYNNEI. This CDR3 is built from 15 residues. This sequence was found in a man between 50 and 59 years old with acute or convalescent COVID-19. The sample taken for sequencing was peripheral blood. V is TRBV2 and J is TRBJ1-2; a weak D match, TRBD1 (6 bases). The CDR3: CASSVLLTGYSGYTF. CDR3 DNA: TGTGCCAGCAGCGTTCTTCTAACAGGGTATAGTGGCTACACCTTC.